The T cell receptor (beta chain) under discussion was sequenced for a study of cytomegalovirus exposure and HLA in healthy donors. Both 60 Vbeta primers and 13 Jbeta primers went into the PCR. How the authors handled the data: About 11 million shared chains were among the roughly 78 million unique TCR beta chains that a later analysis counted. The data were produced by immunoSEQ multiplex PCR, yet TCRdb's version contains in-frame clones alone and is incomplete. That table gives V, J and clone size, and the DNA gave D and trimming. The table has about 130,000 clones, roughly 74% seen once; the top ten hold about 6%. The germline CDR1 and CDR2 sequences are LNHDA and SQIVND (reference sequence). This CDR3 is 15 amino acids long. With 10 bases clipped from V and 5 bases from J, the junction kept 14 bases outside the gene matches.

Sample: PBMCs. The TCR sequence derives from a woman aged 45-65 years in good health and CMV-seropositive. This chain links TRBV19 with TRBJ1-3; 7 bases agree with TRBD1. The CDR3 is CATKDDRDRRNTIYF. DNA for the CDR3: TGTGCCACTAAGGACGACAGGGATCGGCGAAACACCATATATTTT.